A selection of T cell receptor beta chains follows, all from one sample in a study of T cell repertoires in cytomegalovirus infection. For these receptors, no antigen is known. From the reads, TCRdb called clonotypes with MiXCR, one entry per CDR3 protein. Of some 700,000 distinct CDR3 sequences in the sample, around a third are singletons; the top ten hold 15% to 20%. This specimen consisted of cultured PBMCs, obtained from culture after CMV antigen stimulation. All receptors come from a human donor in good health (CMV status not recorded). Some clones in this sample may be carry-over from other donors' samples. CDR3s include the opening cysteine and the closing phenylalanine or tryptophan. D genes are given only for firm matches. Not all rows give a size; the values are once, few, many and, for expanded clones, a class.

CSAFYRGNEQFF | TGCAGTGCTTTCTACAGGGGCAATGAGCAGTTCTTC | few | TRBV20-1 | TRBD1 | TRBJ2-1
CASSVAGETDTQYF | TGTGCCAGCAGTGTAGCGGGAGAAACAGATACGCAGTATTTT | - | TRBV6-1 | TRBD2 | TRBJ2-3
CASSLRDNEKLFF | TGTGCCAGCAGCTTACGAGATAATGAAAAACTGTTTTTT | - | TRBV11-1 | - | TRBJ1-4
CASNLGLAEETQYF | TGTGCCAGCAACCTGGGACTAGCGGAAGAGACCCAGTACTTC | many | TRBV6-1 | TRBD2 | TRBJ2-5
CASSKITGGTTQYF | TGTGCCAGCAGCAAAATAACAGGGGGCACGACGCAGTATTTT | few | TRBV7-9 | TRBD1 | TRBJ2-3
CASSFLRGIDTQYF | TGTGCCAGCAGCTTCTTACGGGGGATAGATACGCAGTATTTT | - | TRBV7-2 | - | TRBJ2-3
CASSLSPRSTGELFF | TGTGCCAGCAGCCTTTCACCCAGGTCCACCGGGGAGCTGTTTTTT | - | TRBV5-3 | - | TRBJ2-2
CASSPRRTGYEQYF | TGTGCCAGCAGTCCAAGGCGGACAGGCTACGAGCAGTACTTC | - | TRBV7-2 | TRBD1 | TRBJ2-7
CAWREMDRANTEAFF | TGTGCCTGGAGGGAAATGGACAGGGCGAACACTGAAGCTTTCTTT | - | TRBV30 | TRBD1 | TRBJ1-1
CASSTTTGAGQPQHF | TGTGCCAGCAGCACAACGACAGGGGCGGGTCAGCCCCAGCATTTT | - | TRBV7-9 | TRBD1 | TRBJ1-5
CASSPRTREKLFF | TGTGCCAGCAGTCCCCGGACACGCGAAAAACTGTTTTTT | - | TRBV7-9 | - | TRBJ1-4
CASSLAYRGTDISGNTIYF | TGTGCCAGCAGCTTAGCATATAGGGGGACAGATATATCTGGAAACACCATATATTTT | many | TRBV7-8 | TRBD1 | TRBJ1-3
CASRTQGVDSYEQYF | TGTGCCAGCAGAACACAGGGGGTGGACTCCTACGAGCAGTACTTC | - | TRBV27 | TRBD1 | TRBJ2-7
CASSLQSSANTGELFF | TGTGCCAGCAGCTTGCAGTCTAGCGCGAACACCGGGGAGCTGTTTTTT | - | TRBV7-2 | - | TRBJ2-2
CASSPARRDGSSYEQYF | TGTGCCAGCTCACCGGCCCGAAGGGACGGGAGCTCCTACGAGCAGTACTTC | - | TRBV18 | - | TRBJ2-7
CASSYLRQVGAFF | TGTGCCAGCAGTTACCTTAGACAGGTCGGAGCTTTCTTT | few | TRBV6-2/TRBV6-3 | - | TRBJ1-1
CASSEIRAGPRFSEQYF | TGTGCCAGCAGTGAAATTAGAGCAGGCCCTAGGTTCAGCGAGCAGTACTTC | few | TRBV6-1 | - | TRBJ2-7
CASSPAPGPDTEAFF | TGTGCCAGCAGCCCGGCCCCGGGGCCGGACACTGAAGCTTTCTTT | - | TRBV5-4 | - | TRBJ1-1
CATQDRGNTEAFF | TGTGCCACCCAGGACAGGGGAAACACTGAAGCTTTCTTT | - | TRBV10-3 | TRBD1 | TRBJ1-1
CASSPNSLTDTQYF | TGTGCCAGCTCACCGAACTCCCTTACAGATACGCAGTATTTT | - | TRBV18 | - | TRBJ2-3
CASKKGLAVKGQFF | TGTGCCAGCAAAAAGGGACTAGCGGTAAAGGGGCAGTTCTTC | - | TRBV6-6 | TRBD2 | TRBJ2-1
CASSPQTSGYNEQFF | TGTGCCAGCAGCCCACAGACTAGCGGCTACAATGAGCAGTTCTTC | many | TRBV7-2 | TRBD2 | TRBJ2-1
CASSLEGTSFYEQYF | TGTGCCAGCAGCTTAGAAGGGACTAGTTTCTACGAGCAGTACTTC | many | TRBV7-2 | TRBD2 | TRBJ2-7
CASNGGIYYNEQFF | TGTGCCAGCAATGGGGGAATATACTACAATGAGCAGTTCTTC | - | TRBV25-1 | - | TRBJ2-1
CASSAEGRKSGNTIYF | TGCGCCAGCAGCGCCGAGGGACGGAAATCTGGAAACACCATATATTTT | - | TRBV4-1 | - | TRBJ1-3
CASSPRTGVDTGELFF | TGCGCCAGCAGCCCGAGGACGGGAGTAGACACCGGGGAGCTGTTTTTT | - | TRBV4-1 | - | TRBJ2-2
CASSQEDWQGGEQYF | TGTGCCAGCAGCCAAGAAGACTGGCAGGGGGGCGAGCAGTACTTC | few | TRBV4-2 | - | TRBJ2-7
CASRRRDLNYGYTF | TGTGCCAGCAGGCGGCGAGACTTAAACTATGGCTACACCTTC | many | TRBV12-3/TRBV12-4 | - | TRBJ1-2
CASSSGQGWFYEQYF | TGTGCCAGCAGCTCCGGACAGGGGTGGTTCTACGAGCAGTACTTC | - | TRBV11-2 | TRBD1 | TRBJ2-7
CASSPTPMGGREKLFF | TGTGCCAGCAGTCCGACCCCCATGGGGGGCCGGGAAAAACTGTTTTTT | - | TRBV27 | - | TRBJ1-4
CASSPGGGGGEAFF | TGTGCCAGCAGCCCGGGGGGTGGGGGAGGTGAAGCTTTCTTT | few | TRBV11-2 | - | TRBJ1-1
CASSQGQSSTYEQYF | TGCGCCAGCAGCCAAGGACAATCCAGTACCTACGAGCAGTACTTC | - | TRBV4-3 | - | TRBJ2-7
CASTRTGELFF | TGTGCCAGCACTAGGACCGGGGAGCTGTTTTTT | - | TRBV12-3/TRBV12-4 | - | TRBJ2-2
CASSSRTQGSDEQYF | TGTGCCAGCAGCTCCAGAACACAGGGGTCAGACGAGCAGTACTTC | - | TRBV5-3 | TRBD1 | TRBJ2-7